This record concerns one TCR beta chain sequence. The data originate from a study of blood T cell repertoires in COVID-19. The overall study: Whether acute or convalescent, the COVID-19 samples came from the United States, Italy and Spain. PBMCs, B-cell-depleted T cells, or T cells provided the cDNA or gDNA that made up the material.

In the authors' methods: Quantification of nucleated cells was approximated via reference gene primer amplification. Clones were read by immunoSEQ multiplex PCR, and TCRdb kept only the in-frame ones, dropping some. That table furnishes V, J and clone size, whereas the DNA furnished D and trimming. The table has 80,000 to 95,000 clones, approximately 88% seen once. The junction had 8 bases not matched to a gene; V was cut back by 4 bases and J by 3 bases. The CDR3 spans 15 residues. Germline V gene sequence: CDR1 SGHTA, CDR2 FQGNSA. The clonotype originates from a woman between 65 and 79 years old with acute or convalescent COVID-19. The rearrangement joins TRBV7-2 to TRBJ2-7; 8 nucleotides line up with TRBD1. Sequenced sample: peripheral blood. CDR3 coding DNA: TGTGCCAGCAGCTCCGACAGGGGTCTTTACTACGAGCAGTACTTC. As protein: CASSSDRGLYYEQYF.